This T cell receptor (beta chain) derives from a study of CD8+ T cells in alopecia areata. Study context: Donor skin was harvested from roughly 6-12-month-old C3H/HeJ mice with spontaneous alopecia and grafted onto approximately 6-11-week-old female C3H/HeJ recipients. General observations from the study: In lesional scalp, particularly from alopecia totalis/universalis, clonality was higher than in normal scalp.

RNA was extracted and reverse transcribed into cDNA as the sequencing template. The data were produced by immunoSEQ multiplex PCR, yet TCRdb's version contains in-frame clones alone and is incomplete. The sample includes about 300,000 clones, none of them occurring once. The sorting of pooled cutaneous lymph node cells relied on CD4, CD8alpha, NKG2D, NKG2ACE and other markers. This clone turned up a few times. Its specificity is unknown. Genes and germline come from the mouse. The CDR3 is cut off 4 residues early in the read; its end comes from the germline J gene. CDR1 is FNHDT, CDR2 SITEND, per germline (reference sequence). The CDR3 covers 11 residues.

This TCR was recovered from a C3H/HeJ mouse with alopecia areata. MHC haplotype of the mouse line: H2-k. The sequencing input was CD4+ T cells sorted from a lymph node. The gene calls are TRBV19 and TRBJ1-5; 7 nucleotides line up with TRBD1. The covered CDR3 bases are TGTGCCAGCAGTCGACAGGGA. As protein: CASSRQG. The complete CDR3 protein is CASSRQGAPLF.